A selection of T cell receptor beta chains follows, all from one sample in a study of T cell clonotyping in hematopoietic cell transplantation. The assay was immunoSEQ multiplex PCR, and TCRdb's table has in-frame clones only and misses some. This sample has 65,000 to 80,000 clones; approximately 95% occur once, and the top ten carry around 1.7%. The sequenced sample was peripheral blood mononuclear cells, obtained before stem cell transplant. The origin of the receptors is a woman between 50 and 59 years old with acute myeloid leukemia. Some clones in this sample may be carry-over from other donors' samples. The CDR3 runs from the conserved cysteine through the conserved F or W. The D gene is left open where the match is weak. Clone size, where shown, is once, few, many, or a class for clones that have expanded.

D: .
J: TRBJ1-5
size: .
V: TRBV19
DNA: TGTGCCAGCTCCCAAGGGGATCAGCCCCAGCATTTT
CDR3: CASSQGDQPQHF

D: .
J: TRBJ2-3
size: .
V: TRBV29-1
DNA: TGCAGCGTCGCCTCGAGGGGTACGCAGTATTTT
CDR3: CSVASRGTQYF

D: .
J: TRBJ2-7
size: .
V: TRBV6-6
DNA: TGTGCCAGCAGTAAGGGCAACCCCTACGAGCAGTACTTC
CDR3: CASSKGNPYEQYF

D: .
J: TRBJ1-4
size: .
V: TRBV30
DNA: TGTGCCTGGAGTGCCACAGGGTCTGAAAAACTGTTTTTT
CDR3: CAWSATGSEKLFF

D: .
J: TRBJ1-1
size: once
V: TRBV19
DNA: TGTGCCAGTAGTTGGTCTTACACTGAAGCTTTCTTT
CDR3: CASSWSYTEAFF

D: .
J: TRBJ1-6
size: .
V: TRBV10-3
DNA: TGTGCCATCAGTGAGTCATTCCAGGGGCAGGATTCACCCCTCCACTTT
CDR3: CAISESFQGQDSPLHF

D: .
J: TRBJ1-1
size: .
V: TRBV6-6
DNA: TGTGCCAGCAGTTACACTGAAGCTTTCTTT
CDR3: CASSYTEAFF

D: .
J: TRBJ1-1
size: .
V: TRBV5-1
DNA: TGCGCCAGCAGCTTGGCCGGGAGTGACTGGTCTGAAGCTTTCTTT
CDR3: CASSLAGSDWSEAFF

D: .
J: TRBJ2-7
size: .
V: TRBV27
DNA: TGTGCCAGCAGTTCCTCCTACGAGCAGTACTTC
CDR3: CASSSSYEQYF

D: TRBD1
J: TRBJ2-7
size: .
V: TRBV11-1
DNA: TGTGCCAGCAGCGACAGGGTTTCCTACGAGCAGTACTTC
CDR3: CASSDRVSYEQYF

D: .
J: TRBJ1-4
size: .
V: TRBV12-5
DNA: TGTGCTAGTGGAAAAGACTTAGGAAGTGAAAAACTGTTTTTT
CDR3: CASGKDLGSEKLFF

D: TRBD1
J: TRBJ1-5
size: .
V: TRBV28
DNA: TGTGCCAGCAACCCGACAGGGGGGGACAATCAGCCCCAGCATTTT
CDR3: CASNPTGGDNQPQHF

D: .
J: TRBJ1-6
size: .
V: TRBV30
DNA: TGTGCCTGGACCGATAGGGGCAATTCACCCCTCCACTTT
CDR3: CAWTDRGNSPLHF

D: .
J: TRBJ1-2
size: .
V: TRBV5-6
DNA: TGTGCCAGCAGCTCCGGCAGCCAGTCTAACTATGGCTACACCTTC
CDR3: CASSSGSQSNYGYTF

D: TRBD1
J: TRBJ2-1
size: .
V: TRBV5-1
DNA: TGCGCCAGCAGCTTGTCCACAGGGGCACGAATTGGTGAGCAGTTCTTC
CDR3: CASSLSTGARIGEQFF

D: .
J: TRBJ1-3
size: .
V: TRBV9
DNA: TGTGCCAGCAGCCTCAGCCTCTCTGGAAACACCATATATTTT
CDR3: CASSLSLSGNTIYF

D: .
J: TRBJ1-1
size: .
V: TRBV11-2
DNA: TGTGCCAGCAGCTTAGAGGTTAGGACTGAAGCTTTCTTT
CDR3: CASSLEVRTEAFF

D: TRBD1
J: TRBJ2-2
size: once
V: TRBV28
DNA: TGTGCCAGCAGACGGACAGGGGACACCGGGGAGCTGTTTTTT
CDR3: CASRRTGDTGELFF

D: .
J: TRBJ1-1
size: .
V: TRBV27
DNA: TGTGCCAGCAGTGAACATGGGACCGGCACTGAAGCTTTCTTT
CDR3: CASSEHGTGTEAFF

D: TRBD2
J: TRBJ2-2
size: .
V: TRBV19
DNA: TGTGCCAGTAGTATAGATAGGACTAGCGCCGGGGAGCTGTTTTTT
CDR3: CASSIDRTSAGELFF